The next 19 T cell receptor beta chains were all read from a single sample in a study of blood T cell repertoires in COVID-19. Profiled with immunoSEQ multiplex PCR; TCRdb holds only in-frame clones, not every one. The sample lists around 700,000 clones, 85% to 90% occurring once. Input material: peripheral blood. Receptors were obtained from a woman between 18 and 29 years old with acute or convalescent COVID-19.

This sequence joins TRBV14 and TRBJ1-2; D remains unclear. Between the trimmed V and J ends, which lost 1 base and 1 base, there was a span of 13 bases. CDR3 length: 16 residues. Germline V gene sequence: CDR1 SGHDN, CDR2 FVKESK. CDR3 bases: TGTGCCAGCAGCCAAGTCCTACCCTCGCATAACTATGGCTACACCTTC. Its translation is CASSQVLPSHNYGYTF.

V and J are TRBV3-1 (or the pseudogene TRBV3-2) and TRBJ1-2, with a weak D call TRBD1 (5 bases). CDR1 LGHDT and CDR2 YNNKEL come from the germline V gene (reference sequence). Trimming left V 3 bases short and J 5 bases short, with 16 bases between. This CDR3 contains 15 residues. CDR3 DNA sequence: TGTGCCAGCAGCCAGTCTCGACAGCTAGTTTATGGCTACACCTTC. This sequence encodes CASSQSRQLVYGYTF.

The chain employs TRBV7-3 and TRBJ1-1, with 8 positions matching TRBD1. After removal of 4 bases from V and 0 bases from J, the junction contained 10 bases not matched to a gene. The length of the CDR3 is 17 residues. Germline lookup yields CDR1 SGHTA and CDR2 FQGTGA. The CDR3 is CASSWTGTGLMNTEAFF. The CDR3 nucleotides read TGTGCCAGCAGCTGGACCGGGACAGGCCTTATGAACACTGAAGCTTTCTTT.

This rearrangement joins TRBV20-1 to TRBJ2-2, with D uncertain. The CDR3 spans 13 residues. Germline V gene data show CDR1 as DFQATT and CDR2 as SNEGSKA (reference sequence). The V gene lost 3 bases and the J gene lost 4 bases, with 9 bases spanning the gap. The CDR3 here is CSASSSVTGELFF. In DNA form, the CDR3 reads TGCAGTGCTAGTAGTTCGGTCACCGGGGAGCTGTTTTTT.

This chain connects TRBV7-9 to TRBJ1-4; D is uncertain. Trimming cost V 3 bases and J 4 bases, with 9 bases left between them. The CDR3 runs to 14 residues. CDR1 and CDR2 (germline): SEHNR, FQNEAQ (reference sequence). The DNA of the CDR3 is TGTGCCAGCAGCTTTGGCTCCTTTAATGAAAAACTGTTTTTT. Translation gives CASSFGSFNEKLFF.

V gene TRBV15 combines with J gene TRBJ2-7; 8 bases line up with TRBD1. The CDR3 consists of 14 residues. Germline V gives CDR1 LNHNV, CDR2 YYDKDF (reference sequence). The J segment lost 2 bases and the V segment lost 5 bases, leaving 5 bases of the junction unmatched. The CDR3 sequence is CATSLDRGPYEQYF. CDR3 nucleotide sequence: TGTGCCACCAGCTTAGACAGGGGTCCCTACGAGCAGTACTTC.

V is TRBV7-9 and J is TRBJ2-7, with 8 bases fitting TRBD2. Trimming at V came to 2 bases and at J to 5 bases, leaving 8 bases not matched to a gene. CDR3 length: 15 residues. The V gene's germline CDR1 is SEHNR and CDR2 FQNEAQ (reference sequence). The chain's CDR3 is CASSLIIGGADEQYF. The CDR3, as DNA: TGTGCCAGCAGCTTAATTATCGGGGGGGCCGACGAGCAGTACTTC.

The gene calls are TRBV6-5 and TRBJ1-4; D not resolved. The CDR3 length is 15 residues. CDR1 and CDR2 from the germline V gene are MNHEY and SVGAGI. V lost 6 bases, J lost 8 bases, and 19 bases lay in between. The CDR3 loop reads CASSRPPGTGEKLFF. CDR3 DNA sequence: TGTGCCAGCAGCCGACCCCCGGGAACGGGGGAAAAACTGTTTTTT.

The gene calls are TRBV3-1 (or the pseudogene TRBV3-2) and TRBJ1-1, with D possibly matching TRBD1 (6 bases). The germline V gene encodes CDR1 LGHDT and CDR2 YNNKEL (reference sequence). The CDR3 runs 15 residues. The V and J ends lost 0 bases and 3 bases respectively, with 11 bases between them. This chain's CDR3 is CASSQDRQGHTEAFF. The CDR3 DNA is TGTGCCAGCAGCCAAGACCGCCAGGGGCACACTGAAGCTTTCTTT.

This clone has a single count. The gene calls are TRBV2 and TRBJ1-6, with a weak D call TRBD1 (5 bases). CDR1 and CDR2 (germline): SNHLY, FYNNEI. V was clipped by 6 bases and J by 9 bases, with 12 bases between them. The CDR3 has 13 amino acids. CDR3 amino acids: CASRTTDSSPLHF. The CDR3 DNA reads as TGTGCCAGCAGGACGACAGACAGTTCACCCCTCCACTTT.

Only one count was recorded for this clone. The chain employs TRBV7-8 and TRBJ2-3, with D unresolved. Germline-derived CDR1 and CDR2 are SGHVS and FQNEAQ. CDR3 length: 16 residues. Deletions cut 6 bases from V and 2 bases from J, with 18 bases between. The CDR3 is CASSRLGRAFTDTQYF. The CDR3 DNA is TGTGCCAGCAGTCGACTGGGCAGAGCCTTCACAGATACGCAGTATTTT.

The chain recombines TRBV6-5 with TRBJ1-3, with a possible D match to TRBD1 (6 bases). Per germline, CDR1 MNHEY and CDR2 SVGAGI. The CDR3 spans 12 residues. The germline V and J ends were trimmed by 2 bases and 7 bases, with 6 bases remaining between them. CDR3 loop: CASSYQGNTIYF. The CDR3 DNA sequence: TGTGCCAGCAGTTACCAGGGGAACACCATATATTTT.

V gene TRBV30 combines with J gene TRBJ1-3; the match to TRBD1 covers 8 bases. Trimming cost V 2 bases and J 5 bases; bases outside gene matches: 11. CDR1 GTSNPN and CDR2 SVGIG come from the germline V gene (reference sequence). The CDR3 is 16 amino acids. This chain's CDR3 is CAWSPSGRGQRNTIYF. CDR3 nucleotides: TGTGCCTGGAGTCCCTCGGGCAGGGGGCAAAGAAACACCATATATTTT.

The V call is TRBV9, the J call TRBJ1-3, with 8 positions matching TRBD1. From germline, CDR1 is SGDLS and CDR2 YYNGEE. V lost 3 bases and J lost 3; bases outside the gene matches: 14. The CDR3 extends over 18 amino acids. CDR3 DNA: TGTGCCAGCAGCGCGACCGGGACAGGCTTTGGTTTTGGAAACACCATATATTTT. Protein: CASSATGTGFGFGNTIYF.

This chain links TRBV27 with TRBJ1-1; D gene uncertain. The CDR3 contains 14 residues. Trimming cost V 9 bases and J 1 base, with 15 bases left between them. The germline CDR1 and CDR2 sequences are MNHEY and SMNVEV (reference sequence). CDR3: CASSPGGGNTEAFF. DNA of the CDR3: TGTGCCAGTAGCCCGGGAGGAGGGAACACTGAAGCTTTCTTT.

In this sample, this clone turned up many times. The CDR3 nucleotides read TGTGCCAGCAGCCACCCCTTCGGGGCGGGGCCCTACGAGCAGTACTTC. Translating gives CASSHPFGAGPYEQYF. The V and J genes are TRBV11-2 and TRBJ2-7, with a weak D call TRBD2 (6 bases). The germline V gene encodes CDR1 SGHAT and CDR2 FQNNGV. V lost 5 bases to trimming and J lost 2 bases, with 19 bases between them. The CDR3 totals 16 residues. Based on the CDR3 plus reference TRBV11-2 and TRBJ2-7, the full variable domain is EAGVAQSPRYKIIEKRQSVAFWCNPISGHATLYWYQQILGQGPKLLIQFQNNGVVDDSQLPKDRFSAERLKGVDSTLKIQPAKLEDSAVYLCASSHPFGAGPYEQYFGPGTRLTVT.

The count of this clone is one. The rearrangement links TRBV19 to TRBJ1-2; D is unresolved. From germline, CDR1 is LNHDA and CDR2 SQIVND (reference sequence). This CDR3 region has 13 residues. V was clipped by 4 bases and J by 4 bases, with 10 bases between them. The CDR3 region has the DNA TGTGCCAGTAGTACGCCAGGAACCTATGGCTACACCTTC. This encodes CASSTPGTYGYTF.

The rearrangement joins TRBV5-1 to TRBJ1-2; no clear D. The CDR3 is 13 residues long. Germline V lookup: CDR1 SGHRS, CDR2 YFSETQ. Trimming took off 0 bases at V and 10 bases at J, with 13 bases between the two ends. CDR3 amino acids: CASSLGIGFDYTF. The DNA of the CDR3 is TGCGCCAGCAGCTTGGGCATCGGTTTTGACTACACCTTC.

In this sample, this clone turned up a few times. The chain is built from TRBV7-2 and TRBJ1-3; 7 positions match TRBD1. This CDR3 contains 15 residues. CDR1 and CDR2 (germline): SGHTA, FQGNSA. Trimming at V came to 5 bases and at J to 4 bases, leaving 8 bases not matched to a gene. This chain's CDR3 is CASSTQTGPGNTIYF. CDR3 nucleotides: TGTGCCAGCAGCACCCAGACAGGGCCCGGAAACACCATATATTTT.